A single sample is the source of the 10 T cell receptor beta chains below, sequenced in a study of post-analysis software for immune sequencing data. No antigens are known for them. Carried by the TCR beta cDNA libraries were unique molecular identifiers. Via MiXCR, TCRdb re-called the PCR reads, giving one row per CDR3 protein. The sample comprises some 890,000 distinct CDR3 sequences, under 70% of which are singletons, and roughly 4.4% rests with the top ten. Study results and limitations: Patients had higher frequencies than controls of five TRBV segments, including TRBV5-6, TRBV5-1 and TRBV20-1.

The material sequenced was blood. The origin of the receptors is a girl between 10 and 17 years old with multiple sclerosis.

V is TRBV7-2 and J is TRBJ2-3, with 8 bases matching TRBD2. Germline loops: CDR1 SGHTA, CDR2 FQGNSA. Trimming took 2 bases from V and 0 from J; bases not matched to a gene: 16. The CDR3 has 20 residues. This CDR3 reads CASSLLSLAGGLASTDTQYF. In nucleotides, the CDR3 is TGTGCCAGCAGCTTACTCTCCCTGGCGGGGGGCCTAGCTAGCACAGATACGCAGTATTTT.

The chain uses TRBV7-6 and TRBJ2-7; a possible D gene is TRBD2 (6 bases). The CDR3 loop spans 16 amino acids. With 5 bases removed from V and 2 bases from J, the gap between germline ends came to 19 bases. Germline values: CDR1 SGHVS, CDR2 FNYEAQ. This chain's CDR3 is CASSRLASDGPYEQYF. DNA for the CDR3: TGTGCCAGCAGCCGGTTGGCTAGCGACGGGCCCTACGAGCAGTACTTC.

Notes on this clonotype: Relative to the germline gene, one junction end is altered; a read error may explain this. The chain couples TRBV25-1 to TRBJ2-2; D possibly corresponds to TRBD2 (5 bases). The CDR3 is 15 amino acids. Per germline, CDR1 MGHDK and CDR2 SYGVNS. The CDR3 coding sequence is TGTGCCAGCAGTAGGGCGGGCCTGAACACCAGGGAGCTGTTTTTT. As protein: CASSRAGLNTRELFF.

A single count supports this clonotype. J is TRBJ2-4 and V is TRBV5-1, with 7 positions matching TRBD2. The end of the DNA fits TRBJ2-7 better, so the J call may be wrong. The CDR3 runs 14 residues. The germline V gene encodes CDR1 SGHRS and CDR2 YFSETQ. CDR3 sequence (DNA): TGCGCCAGCAGCTTGGAGACTAGCAACTACGAGCAGTACTTC. Translating gives CASSLETSNYEQYF.

V and J are TRBV10-3 and TRBJ2-7; D is ambiguous. V lost 0 bases to trimming and J lost 1 base, with 7 bases between them. Per the germline V gene, CDR1 is ENHRY and CDR2 is SYGVKD. The CDR3 covers 14 residues. CDR3 region: CAISESKRSYEQYF. The CDR3 DNA reads as TGTGCCATCAGTGAGTCGAAACGGTCCTACGAGCAGTACTTC.

The genes are TRBV20-1 and TRBJ2-7; TRBD1 might be the D (6 bases). Germline V lookup: CDR1 DFQATT, CDR2 SNEGSKA (reference sequence). The V end lost 6 bases, the J end lost 0 bases, and 21 bases lay between the germline ends. The CDR3 sequence is 16 residues long. The CDR3 nucleotides are TGCAGTGCCACCAGGGGCGACCTGGGGAGCTCCTACGAGCAGTACTTC. Protein: CSATRGDLGSSYEQYF.

The chain is built from TRBV7-2 and TRBJ1-2; 9 bases fit TRBD1. The CDR3 contains 15 residues. The J segment lost 2 bases and the V segment lost 5 bases, leaving 6 bases of the junction unmatched. Germline V gene lookup returns CDR1 SGHTA and CDR2 FQGNSA. The CDR3 region is CASSAGDRANYGYTF. In nucleotides, the CDR3 is TGTGCCAGCAGCGCGGGGGACAGGGCCAACTATGGCTACACCTTC. Based on the CDR3 plus reference TRBV7-2 and TRBJ1-2, the full variable domain is GAGVSQSPSNKVTEKGKDVELRCDPISGHTALYWYRQSLGQGLEFLIYFQGNSAPDKSGLPSDRFSAERTGGSVSTLTIQRTQQEDSAVYLCASSAGDRANYGYTFGSGTRLTVV.

The chain joins TRBV6-5 to TRBJ2-3; 12 bases are shared with TRBD2. V was pared by 1 base and J by 3 bases, with 5 bases of the junction left unmatched. Germline CDR1 and CDR2: MNHEY and SVGAGI. The CDR3 is made up of 17 amino acids. CDR3 residues: CASSYYGLAGTTDTQYF. Written as DNA, the CDR3 is TGTGCCAGCAGTTACTACGGACTAGCGGGAACGACAGATACGCAGTATTTT.

The sample holds a few counts of this clonotype. The J gene is TRBJ2-5, the V gene TRBV7-3; 8 bases map to TRBD2. Germline V gene data show CDR1 as SGHTA and CDR2 as FQGTGA. The V and J ends lost 2 bases and 5 bases, in that order; junction bases with no gene match: 4. This CDR3 is built from 14 residues. The CDR3 nucleotides read TGTGCCAGCAGCTTATTCCCGGGGGGGGAGACCCAGTACTTC. Protein sequence: CASSLFPGGETQYF.

Worth noting for this clonotype: At one end the junction does not follow the germline gene, possibly because of a read error. This chain links TRBV7-7 with TRBJ2-5, with 13 bases aligning to TRBD2. CDR3 length: 15 residues. In germline, CDR1 is SSHAT, CDR2 FNYEAQ (reference sequence). The CDR3 is CASRRTSGSWETQYF. The DNA for the CDR3 is TGTGCTAGCAGACGGACTAGCGGGAGTTGGGAGACCCAGTACTTC.